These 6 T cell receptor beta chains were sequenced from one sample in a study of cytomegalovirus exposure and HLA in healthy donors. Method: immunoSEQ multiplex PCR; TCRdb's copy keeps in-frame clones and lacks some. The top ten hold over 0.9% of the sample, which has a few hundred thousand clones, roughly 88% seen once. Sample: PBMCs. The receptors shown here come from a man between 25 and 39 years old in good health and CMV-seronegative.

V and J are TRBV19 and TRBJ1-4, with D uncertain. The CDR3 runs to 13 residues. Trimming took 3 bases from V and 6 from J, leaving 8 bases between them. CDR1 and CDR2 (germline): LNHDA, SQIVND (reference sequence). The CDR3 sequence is CASSITADEKLFF. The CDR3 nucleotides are TGTGCCAGTAGTATTACAGCCGATGAAAAACTGTTTTTT.

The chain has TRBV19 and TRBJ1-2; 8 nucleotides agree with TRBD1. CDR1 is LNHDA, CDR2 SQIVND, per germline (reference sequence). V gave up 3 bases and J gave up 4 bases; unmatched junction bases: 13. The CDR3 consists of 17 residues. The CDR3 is CASSIQDRVPSSYGYTF. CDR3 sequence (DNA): TGTGCCAGTAGTATCCAGGACAGGGTTCCCTCATCCTATGGCTACACCTTC.

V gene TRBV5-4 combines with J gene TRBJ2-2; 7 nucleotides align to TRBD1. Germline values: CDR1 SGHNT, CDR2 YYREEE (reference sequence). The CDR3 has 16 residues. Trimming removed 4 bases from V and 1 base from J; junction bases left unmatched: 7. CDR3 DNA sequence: TGTGCCAGCAGCCTCTACAGGGGATGGAACACCGGGGAGCTGTTTTTT. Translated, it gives CASSLYRGWNTGELFF.

The CDR3 nucleotides read TGTGCCAGCATCAATTCTGACAACTCCTACGAGCAGTACTTC. This sequence encodes CASINSDNSYEQYF. The J gene is TRBJ2-7, the V gene TRBV5-6, with no clear D. CDR1 and CDR2 from the germline V gene are SGHDT and YYEEEE. V was shortened by 6 bases and J by 0 bases, with 13 bases between the two germline ends. CDR3 size: 14 residues.

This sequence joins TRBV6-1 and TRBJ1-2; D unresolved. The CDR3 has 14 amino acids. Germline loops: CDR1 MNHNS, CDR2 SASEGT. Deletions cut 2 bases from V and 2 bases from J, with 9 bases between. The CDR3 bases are TGTGCCAGCAGTGAAAACAGAATCAACTATGGCTACACCTTC. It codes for CASSENRINYGYTF.

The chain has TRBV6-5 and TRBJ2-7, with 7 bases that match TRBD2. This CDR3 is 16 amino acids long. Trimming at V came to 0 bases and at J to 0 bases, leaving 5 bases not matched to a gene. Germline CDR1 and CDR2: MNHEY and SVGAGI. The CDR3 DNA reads TGTGCCAGCAGTTACTCTTACCGGGGGGTCTCCTACGAGCAGTACTTC. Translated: CASSYSYRGVSYEQYF.